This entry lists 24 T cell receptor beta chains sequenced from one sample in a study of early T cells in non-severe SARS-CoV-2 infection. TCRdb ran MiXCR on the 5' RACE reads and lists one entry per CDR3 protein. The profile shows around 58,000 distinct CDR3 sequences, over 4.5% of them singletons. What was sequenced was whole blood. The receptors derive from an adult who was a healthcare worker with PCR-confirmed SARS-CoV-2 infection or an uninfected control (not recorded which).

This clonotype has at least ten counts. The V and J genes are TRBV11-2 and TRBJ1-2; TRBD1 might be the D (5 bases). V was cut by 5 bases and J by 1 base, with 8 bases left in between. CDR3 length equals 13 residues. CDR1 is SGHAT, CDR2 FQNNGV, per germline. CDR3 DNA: TGTGCCAGCAGCCGGGACTTTAACTATGGCTACACCTTC. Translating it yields CASSRDFNYGYTF.

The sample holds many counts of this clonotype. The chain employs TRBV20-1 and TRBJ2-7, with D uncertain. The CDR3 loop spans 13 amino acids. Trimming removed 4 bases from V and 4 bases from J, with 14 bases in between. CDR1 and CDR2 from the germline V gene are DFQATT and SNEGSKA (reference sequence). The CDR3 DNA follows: TGCAGTGCTATCCCCCGGTTTAATTACGAGCAGTACTTC. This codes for CSAIPRFNYEQYF.

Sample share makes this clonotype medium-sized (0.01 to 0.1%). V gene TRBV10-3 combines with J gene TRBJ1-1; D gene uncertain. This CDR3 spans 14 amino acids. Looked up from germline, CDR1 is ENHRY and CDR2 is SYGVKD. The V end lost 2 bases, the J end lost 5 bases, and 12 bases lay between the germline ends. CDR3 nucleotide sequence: TGTGCCATCAGTGAGCCAGGTGGCCGGACTGAAGCTTTCTTT. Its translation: CAISEPGGRTEAFF.

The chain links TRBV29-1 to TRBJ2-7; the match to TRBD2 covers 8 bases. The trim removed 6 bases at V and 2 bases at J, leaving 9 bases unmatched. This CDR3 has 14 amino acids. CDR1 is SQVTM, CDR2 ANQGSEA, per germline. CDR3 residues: CSVSGGRLTYEQYF. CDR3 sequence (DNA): TGCAGCGTCTCTGGCGGGAGGTTGACCTACGAGCAGTACTTC.

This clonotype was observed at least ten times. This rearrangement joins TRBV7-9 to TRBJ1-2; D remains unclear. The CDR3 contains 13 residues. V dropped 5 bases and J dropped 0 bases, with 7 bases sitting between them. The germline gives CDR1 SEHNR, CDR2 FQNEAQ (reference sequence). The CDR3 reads CASSLGPNYGYTF. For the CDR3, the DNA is TGTGCCAGCAGCCTAGGACCTAACTATGGCTACACCTTC. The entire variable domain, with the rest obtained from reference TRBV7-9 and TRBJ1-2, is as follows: DTGVSQNPRHKITKRGQNVTFRCDPISEHNRLYWYRQTLGQGPEFLTYFQNEAQLEKSRLLSDRFSAERPKGSFSTLEIQRTEQGDSAMYLCASSLGPNYGYTFGSGTRLTVV.

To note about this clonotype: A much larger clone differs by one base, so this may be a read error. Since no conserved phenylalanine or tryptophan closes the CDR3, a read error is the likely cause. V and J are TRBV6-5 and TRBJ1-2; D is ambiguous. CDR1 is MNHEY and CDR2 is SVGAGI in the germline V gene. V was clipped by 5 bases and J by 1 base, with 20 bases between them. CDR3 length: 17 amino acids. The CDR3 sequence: CASSPSGMWTNNYGYTS. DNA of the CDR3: TGTGCCAGCAGTCCAAGCGGGATGTGGACGAATAACTATGGCTACACCTCC.

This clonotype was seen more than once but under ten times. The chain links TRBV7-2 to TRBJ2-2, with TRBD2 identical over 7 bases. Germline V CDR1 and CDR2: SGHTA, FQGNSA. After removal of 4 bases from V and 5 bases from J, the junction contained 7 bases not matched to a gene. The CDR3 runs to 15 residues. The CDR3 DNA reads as TGTGCCAGCAGCTCCATACTAGCGACTACCGGGGAGCTGTTTTTT. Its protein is CASSSILATTGELFF.

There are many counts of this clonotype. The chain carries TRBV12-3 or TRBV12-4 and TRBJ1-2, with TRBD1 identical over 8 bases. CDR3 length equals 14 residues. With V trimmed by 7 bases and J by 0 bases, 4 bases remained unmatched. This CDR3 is CASIHRGTNYGYTF. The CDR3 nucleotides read TGTGCCAGCATACACAGGGGGACTAACTATGGCTACACCTTC.

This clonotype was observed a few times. The CDR3 DNA reads TGTGCCAGTAGTATCGGCGGGTCCTACGAGCAGTACTTC. Protein: CASSIGGSYEQYF. The chain carries TRBV19 and TRBJ2-7; weak D call: TRBD2 (5 bases). The CDR3 runs 13 residues. With 3 bases removed from V and 1 base from J, the gap between germline ends came to 7 bases. Germline V CDR1 and CDR2: LNHDA, SQIVND (reference sequence).

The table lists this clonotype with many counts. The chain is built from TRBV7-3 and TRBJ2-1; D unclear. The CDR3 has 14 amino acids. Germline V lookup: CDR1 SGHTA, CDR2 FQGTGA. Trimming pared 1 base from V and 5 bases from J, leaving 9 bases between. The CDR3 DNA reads TGTGCCAGCAGCTTAAATTCTAGGGACAATGAGCAGTTCTTC. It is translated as CASSLNSRDNEQFF.

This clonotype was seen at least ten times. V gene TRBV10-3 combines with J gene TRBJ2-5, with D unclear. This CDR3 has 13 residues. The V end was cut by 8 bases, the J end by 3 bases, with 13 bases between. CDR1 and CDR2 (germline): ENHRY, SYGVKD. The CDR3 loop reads CAIRTTMEETQYF. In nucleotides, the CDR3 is TGTGCCATCCGGACGACAATGGAAGAGACCCAGTACTTC.

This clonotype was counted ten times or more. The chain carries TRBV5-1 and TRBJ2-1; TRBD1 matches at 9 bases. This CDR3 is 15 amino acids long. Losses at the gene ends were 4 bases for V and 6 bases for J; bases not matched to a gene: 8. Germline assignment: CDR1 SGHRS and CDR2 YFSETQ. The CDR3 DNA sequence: TGCGCCAGCAGCGGGGGACAGGGAGTCGGCAATGAGCAGTTCTTC. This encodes CASSGGQGVGNEQFF.

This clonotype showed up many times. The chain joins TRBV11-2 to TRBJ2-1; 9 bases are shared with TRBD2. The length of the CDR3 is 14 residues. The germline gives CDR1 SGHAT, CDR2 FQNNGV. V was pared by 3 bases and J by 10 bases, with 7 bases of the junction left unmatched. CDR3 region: CASSFAGTSREQFF. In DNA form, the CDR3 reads TGTGCCAGCAGCTTCGCCGGGACTAGCAGGGAGCAGTTCTTC.

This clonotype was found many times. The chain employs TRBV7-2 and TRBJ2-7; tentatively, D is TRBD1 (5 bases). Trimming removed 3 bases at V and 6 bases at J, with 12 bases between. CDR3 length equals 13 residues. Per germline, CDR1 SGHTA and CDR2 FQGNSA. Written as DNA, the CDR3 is TGTGCCAGCAGCTTCGACAGAACCCGCGAGCAGTACTTC. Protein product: CASSFDRTREQYF. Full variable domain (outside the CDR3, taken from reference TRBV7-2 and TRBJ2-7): GAGVSQSPSNKVTEKGKDVELRCDPISGHTALYWYRQSLGQGLEFLIYFQGNSAPDKSGLPSDRFSAERTGGSVSTLTIQRTQQEDSAVYLCASSFDRTREQYFGPGTRLTVT.

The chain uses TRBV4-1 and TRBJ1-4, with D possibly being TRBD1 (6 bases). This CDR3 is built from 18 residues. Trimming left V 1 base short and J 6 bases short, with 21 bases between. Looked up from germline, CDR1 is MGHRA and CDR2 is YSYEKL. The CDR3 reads CASSQAVGGGKLYEKLFF. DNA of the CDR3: TGCGCCAGCAGCCAAGCCGTCGGAGGGGGAAAGTTATATGAAAAACTGTTTTTT.

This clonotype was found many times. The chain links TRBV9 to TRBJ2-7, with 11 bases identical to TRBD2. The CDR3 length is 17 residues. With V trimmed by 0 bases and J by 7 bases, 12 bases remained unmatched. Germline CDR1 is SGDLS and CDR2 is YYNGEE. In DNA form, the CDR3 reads TGTGCCAGCAGCGTAGGAATAGCGGGGGGGCCAAGTGAAGAGCAGTACTTC. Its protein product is CASSVGIAGGPSEEQYF.

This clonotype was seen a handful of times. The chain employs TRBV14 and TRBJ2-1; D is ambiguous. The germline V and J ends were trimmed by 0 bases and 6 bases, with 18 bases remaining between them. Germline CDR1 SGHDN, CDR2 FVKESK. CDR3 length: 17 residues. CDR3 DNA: TGTGCCAGCAGCCAAGAGTCGTGGGCCCCGGTCGGCAATGAGCAGTTCTTC. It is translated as CASSQESWAPVGNEQFF.

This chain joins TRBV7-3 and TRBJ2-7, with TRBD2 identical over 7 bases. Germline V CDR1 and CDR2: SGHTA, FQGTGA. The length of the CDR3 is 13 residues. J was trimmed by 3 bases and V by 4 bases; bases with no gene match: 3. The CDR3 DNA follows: TGTGCCAGCAGCTCCGGACTAGACTACGAGCAGTACTTC. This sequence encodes CASSSGLDYEQYF.

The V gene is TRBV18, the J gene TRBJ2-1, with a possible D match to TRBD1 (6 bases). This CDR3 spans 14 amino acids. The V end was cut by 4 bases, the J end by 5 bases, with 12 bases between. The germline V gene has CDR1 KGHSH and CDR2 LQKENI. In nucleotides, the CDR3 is TGTGCCAGCTCACATCCCGGGACAAACAATGAGCAGTTCTTC. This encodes CASSHPGTNNEQFF. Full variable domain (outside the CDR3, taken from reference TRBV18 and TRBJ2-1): NAGVMQNPRHLVRRRGQEARLRCSPMKGHSHVYWYRQLPEEGLKFMVYLQKENIIDESGMPKERFSAEFPKEGPSILRIQQVVRGDSAAYFCASSHPGTNNEQFFGPGTRLTVL.

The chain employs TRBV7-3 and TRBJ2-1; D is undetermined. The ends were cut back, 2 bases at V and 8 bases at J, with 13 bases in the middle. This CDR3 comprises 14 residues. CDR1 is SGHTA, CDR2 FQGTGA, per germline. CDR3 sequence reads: CASSLGPRGDEQFF. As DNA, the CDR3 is TGTGCCAGCAGCTTAGGGCCCCGTGGGGATGAGCAGTTCTTC.

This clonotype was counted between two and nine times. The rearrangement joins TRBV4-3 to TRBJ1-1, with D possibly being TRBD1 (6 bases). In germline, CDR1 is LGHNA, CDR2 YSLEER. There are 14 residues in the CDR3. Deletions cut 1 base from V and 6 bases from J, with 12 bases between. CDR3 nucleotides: TGCGCCAGCAGCCAAGTGAGTTGGACAGCTGAAGCTTTCTTT. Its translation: CASSQVSWTAEAFF.

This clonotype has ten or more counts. CDR3 loop: CASSAMQGPDTQYF. The DNA of the CDR3 is TGTGCCAGCAGCGCAATGCAGGGTCCCGATACGCAGTATTTT. The J gene is TRBJ2-3, the V gene TRBV9, with a possible D match to TRBD1 (5 bases). CDR1 SGDLS and CDR2 YYNGEE come from the germline V gene. The V gene lost 3 bases and the J gene lost 6 bases, with 14 bases spanning the gap. This CDR3 is built from 14 residues.

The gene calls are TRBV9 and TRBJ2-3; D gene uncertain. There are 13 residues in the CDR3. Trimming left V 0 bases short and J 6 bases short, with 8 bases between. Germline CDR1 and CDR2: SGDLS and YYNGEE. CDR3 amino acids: CASSVVFGDTQYF. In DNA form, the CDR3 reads TGTGCCAGCAGCGTAGTATTCGGGGATACGCAGTATTTT.

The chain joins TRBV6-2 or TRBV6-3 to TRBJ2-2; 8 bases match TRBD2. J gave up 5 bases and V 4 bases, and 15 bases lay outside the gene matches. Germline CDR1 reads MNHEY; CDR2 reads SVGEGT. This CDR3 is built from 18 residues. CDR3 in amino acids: CASSFFFSGAGSTGELFF. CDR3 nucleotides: TGTGCCAGCAGTTTTTTTTTTAGCGGGGCTGGAAGTACCGGGGAGCTGTTTTTT.